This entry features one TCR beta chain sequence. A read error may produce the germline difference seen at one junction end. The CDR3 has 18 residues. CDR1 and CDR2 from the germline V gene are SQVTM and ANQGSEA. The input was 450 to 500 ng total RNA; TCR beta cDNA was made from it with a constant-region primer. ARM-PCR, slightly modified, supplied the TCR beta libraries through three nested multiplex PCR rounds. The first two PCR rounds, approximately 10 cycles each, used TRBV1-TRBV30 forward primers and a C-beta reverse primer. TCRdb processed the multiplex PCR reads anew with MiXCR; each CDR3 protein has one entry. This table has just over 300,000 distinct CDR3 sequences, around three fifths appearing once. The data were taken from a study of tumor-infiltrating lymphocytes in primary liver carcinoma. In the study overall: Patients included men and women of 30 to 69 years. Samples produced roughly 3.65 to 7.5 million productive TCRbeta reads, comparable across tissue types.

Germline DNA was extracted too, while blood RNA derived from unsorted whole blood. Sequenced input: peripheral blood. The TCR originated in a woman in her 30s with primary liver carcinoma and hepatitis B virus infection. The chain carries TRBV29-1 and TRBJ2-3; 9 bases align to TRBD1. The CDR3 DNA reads TGTAGCGTTGATGGGAGAGCCGGGACAGGGAGAGGGTTGGATACGCAGTATTTT. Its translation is CSVDGRAGTGRGLDTQYF.